The present T cell receptor (beta chain) was sequenced within a study of blood T cells in healthy people across ages. Comments on this clonotype: As yet, its antigen is unknown.

Whole-study results and caveats: With naive T cell percentage, TCR beta diversity showed a strong correlation.

The CDR3 is 16 amino acids. The ends were cut back, 4 bases at V and 5 bases at J, with 21 bases in the middle. Germline CDR1 reads SGHRS; CDR2 reads YFSETQ. The second PCR ran about 6 to 12 cycles with a sample-barcoded 5' primer and J-beta primers. Each single sample gave us at least 2.5 million CDR3-containing paired-end reads. TCRdb re-called the 5' RACE reads through MiXCR, storing one row per CDR3 protein. Found here are approximately 1,700,000 distinct CDR3 sequences, 30% to 40% of them singletons; the top ten hold 20% to 25%. The sequence came from a human donor in good health. Sequencing was performed on blood. V usage is TRBV5-1 and J usage is TRBJ1-1; perhaps TRBD1 as D (5 bases). The CDR3 spells CASSPSRAGLMTEAFF. The CDR3 region has the DNA TGCGCCAGCAGCCCCTCTCGCGCAGGGTTGATGACTGAAGCTTTCTTT.